The subject of this entry is one TCR beta chain. Its matching antigen is unknown. Clinical symptoms, serum thyroxine and TRAb, thyroid ultrasound and orbital computed tomography together formed the diagnostic basis. Germline V CDR1 and CDR2: SNHLY, FYNNEI. This CDR3 is 20 amino acids long. J lost 4 bases, V lost 6 bases, and 17 bases had no gene match. Authors of the study amplified TCR beta CDR3 regions from RNA transcripts. First-round RT-PCR with HTBI primers amplified the TCR CDR3 region. Each CDR3 protein gets one entry after TCRdb re-called the multiplex PCR reads with MiXCR. The table has approximately 400,000 distinct CDR3 sequences, 14% to 15% seen once. The data originate from a study of T cells in Graves' hyperthyroidism and ophthalmopathy. General study results and limits: The model's output predicted ophthalmopathy at a median of 6.5 months prior to onset.

The genes are TRBV2 and TRBJ2-1, with TRBD2 identical over 14 bases. The sequence was obtained from a woman in her 30s with Graves' hyperthyroidism. The sequenced sample consisted of blood. Here the CDR3 DNA reads TGTGCCAGCAGCCTCACGACTAGCGGGAGGGCGCAATCAATTTACAATGAGCAGTTCTTC. Translation: CASSLTTSGRAQSIYNEQFF.